This entry lists 10 T cell receptor beta chains sequenced from one sample in a study of human T cells and chemical hapten exposure. TCRdb reprocessed the RACE reads with MiXCR, giving one entry per CDR3 protein. The sample lists about 96,000 distinct CDR3 sequences, about 9.6% seen once, with 2% to 2.5% in the top ten. Time point reported: patch test 2, 6 weeks after DPC sensitization. Treatment indicated: therapeutic diphenylcyclopropenone sensitization with weekly scalp DPC. Here the sequenced sample was whole blood, taken in connection with sensitization to the hapten diphenylcyclopropenone (DPC). The receptor source for this set is a woman in her forties with alopecia areata. Some clones in this sample may be carry-over from other donors' samples.

This clonotype was picked up a small number of times. The genes are TRBV12-3 or TRBV12-4 and TRBJ2-2; D gene uncertain. V was trimmed by 7 bases and J by 3 bases, leaving 12 bases between them. The CDR3 has 14 amino acids. This CDR3 reads CASTSGIHTGELFF. CDR3 bases: TGTGCCAGCACCTCTGGGATCCACACCGGGGAGCTGTTTTTT.

V is TRBV5-8 and J is TRBJ2-3; no clear D. The germline V gene encodes CDR1 SGHTS and CDR2 YDEGEE. Trimming stripped 7 bases from V and 1 base from J, with 16 bases between. The CDR3 sequence is 15 residues long. This CDR3 reads CASGLSSQGTDTQYF. The CDR3 DNA is TGTGCCAGCGGCCTTTCTTCTCAGGGCACAGATACGCAGTATTTT.

The CDR3: CAISASASGANVLTF. CDR3 bases: TGTGCCATCAGTGCCTCGGCCTCTGGGGCCAACGTCCTGACTTTC. V gene TRBV10-3 combines with J gene TRBJ2-6, with D hard to call. The germline CDR1 and CDR2 sequences are ENHRY and SYGVKD. Trimming stripped 4 bases from V and 0 bases from J, with 7 bases between. This CDR3 comprises 15 residues.

This clonotype was seen ten or more times. The chain couples TRBV9 to TRBJ2-7, with 12 nucleotides matching TRBD2. V trimming: 2 bases; J trimming: 2 bases; junction bases outside the gene matches: 2. Germline assignment: CDR1 SGDLS and CDR2 YYNGEE. This CDR3 spans 15 amino acids. The CDR3 loop is CASSVASGGAYEQYF. The CDR3 bases are TGTGCCAGCAGCGTGGCTAGCGGGGGGGCCTACGAGCAGTACTTC.

The chain is built from TRBV4-3 and TRBJ2-3; 7 positions agree with TRBD2. The germline CDR1 and CDR2 sequences are LGHNA and YSLEER. V was pared by 0 bases and J by 0 bases, with 9 bases of the junction left unmatched. The CDR3 is 18 amino acids. This CDR3 is CASSQDLRAGVSTDTQYF. The CDR3 DNA follows: TGCGCCAGCAGCCAAGATCTTAGGGCGGGGGTGAGCACAGATACGCAGTATTTT.

This sequence joins TRBV6-2 or TRBV6-3 and TRBJ2-5; possibly TRBD2 for D (5 bases). The CDR3 loop spans 13 amino acids. V was pared by 6 bases and J by 4 bases, with 12 bases between. From germline, CDR1 is MNHEY and CDR2 SVGEGT. The CDR3 DNA sequence: TGTGCCAGCAGGGGAGTGGTAGGAGAGACCCAGTACTTC. It encodes CASRGVVGETQYF.

On this clonotype itself: A much more abundant neighbour one base away suggests this may be a read error. The J gene is TRBJ1-2, the V gene TRBV3-1, with 8 bases aligning to TRBD1. Per the germline V gene, CDR1 is LGHDT and CDR2 is YNNKEL (reference sequence). This CDR3 is 14 amino acids long. The CDR3 sequence: CVSSQMTGDYGYTF. DNA of the CDR3: TGTGTCAGCAGCCAAATGACAGGGGACTATGGCTACACCTTC.

This clonotype was recorded a few times. This chain uses TRBV6-5 with TRBJ2-3, with a weak D call TRBD2 (6 bases). CDR3 length equals 15 residues. The germline CDR1 and CDR2 sequences are MNHEY and SVGAGI. V was cut by 8 bases and J by 1 base, with 16 bases left in between. This CDR3 is CASAGTAAGTDTQYF. The CDR3 region has the DNA TGTGCCAGCGCAGGGACTGCAGCCGGCACAGATACGCAGTATTTT.

To note about this clonotype: The germline gene is not matched at one end of the junction; a read error may be the cause. The chain has TRBV24-1 and TRBJ2-2; the D gene is possibly TRBD1 (5 bases). The CDR3 is 13 residues long. CDR1 is KGHDR and CDR2 is SFDVKD in the germline V gene. DNA for the CDR3: TGTGTCACCAGCAGACAGTACACCGGGGAGCTGTTTTTT. It specifies CVTSRQYTGELFF.

This clonotype was detected a few times. The gene calls are TRBV29-1 and TRBJ1-1, with 7 bases that match TRBD1. Looked up from germline, CDR1 is SQVTM and CDR2 is ANQGSEA. The CDR3 is 15 amino acids. V trimming: 6 bases; J trimming: 4 bases; junction bases outside the gene matches: 14. In DNA form, the CDR3 reads TGCAGCGTCGTATCTTCGACAGGGAGCCTCACTGAAGCTTTCTTT. It encodes CSVVSSTGSLTEAFF.